These T cell receptor beta chains were read from a single sample in a study of cytomegalovirus exposure and HLA in healthy donors. Generated by immunoSEQ multiplex PCR, the TCRdb table keeps only in-frame clones and is missing some. In the table there are roughly 76,000 clones, 86% of which are singletons. Sequencing was done on a sample of PBMCs. The receptors were gathered from a woman aged 25-40 years in good health and CMV-seronegative. The CDR3 runs from the conserved cysteine through the conserved F or W. Each record gives: clone size, D gene, V gene, CDR3 length, J gene, CDR3 DNA, CDR3 protein. A D gene is named only where the DNA matches it firmly. Clone size, where shown, is once, few, many, or a class for clones that have expanded.

once,TRBD1,TRBV6-5,13,TRBJ1-2,TGTGCCAGCAGGATGGACAGGGGGGATGGCTACACCTTC,CASRMDRGDGYTF
-,-,TRBV6-4,13,TRBJ1-5,TGTGCCAGCAGTGTCAGTAGCAATCAGCCCCAGCATTTT,CASSVSSNQPQHF
-,-,TRBV19,16,TRBJ1-5,TGTGCCAGTAGTATAGGGTCGCGCACAGGGAATCAGCCCCAGCATTTT,CASSIGSRTGNQPQHF
-,-,TRBV30,13,TRBJ1-5,TGTGCCTGGAGTGTACGGGACAATCAGCCCCAGCATTTT,CAWSVRDNQPQHF
-,TRBD1,TRBV19,14,TRBJ1-1,TGTGCCAGCCGATACAGGGGAGGATCCACTGAAGCTTTCTTT,CASRYRGGSTEAFF
-,TRBD1,TRBV19,15,TRBJ2-7,TGTGCCAGTAGTAGAGGACAGGCCTCCTCCTACGAGCAGTACTTC,CASSRGQASSYEQYF
-,-,TRBV5-4,14,TRBJ2-1,TGTGCCAGCAGCTCCCCGCAGCGAGGAAATGAGCAGTTCTTC,CASSSPQRGNEQFF
-,-,TRBV6-6,14,TRBJ2-7,TGTGCCAGCAGCAAACGGGGGGACATTTACGAGCAGTACTTC,CASSKRGDIYEQYF
-,-,TRBV4-1,15,TRBJ2-3,TGCGCCAGCAGATCTGGACCGGACTTCACAGATACGCAGTATTTT,CASRSGPDFTDTQYF
-,TRBD1,TRBV7-9,19,TRBJ1-4,TGTTCCAGCAGCGCGTCACCCCATAAGCTGGACAGGTGGGGGGAAAAACTGTTTTTT,CSSSASPHKLDRWGEKLFF
-,TRBD2,TRBV27,15,TRBJ2-7,TGTGCCAGCAGGCTAGCGGGAACCCCCTCCTACGAGCAGTACTTC,CASRLAGTPSYEQYF
-,-,TRBV4-1,12,TRBJ2-5,TGCGCCAGCAGCCAAGAAACTGGGACCCAGTACTTC,CASSQETGTQYF
-,-,TRBV4-2,17,TRBJ2-7,TGTGCCAGCAGCCACACCCCTGTCGGGGGAGCTACCTACGAGCAGTACTTC,CASSHTPVGGATYEQYF
-,-,TRBV4-1,14,TRBJ1-3,TGCGCCAGCAGCCAGATGGACAGTGTGGACACCATATATTTT,CASSQMDSVDTIYF
-,TRBD2,TRBV28,15,TRBJ2-7,TGTGCCAGCAGTAGCCCCCCGGGGGGTACCTACGAGCAGTACTTC,CASSSPPGGTYEQYF
-,-,TRBV4-3,15,TRBJ2-2,TGCGCCAGCAGCCAAACTACAGGGTTGGGCGGGGAGCTGTTTTTT,CASSQTTGLGGELFF
-,TRBD2,TRBV5-4,15,TRBJ2-5,TGTGCCAGCAGCTTGGTTGTTAGCGGGCGTGAGACCCAGTACTTC,CASSLVVSGRETQYF
-,TRBD1,TRBV5-1,14,TRBJ2-7,TGCGCCAGCAGCCTCACAGGGGGCAGGTACGAGCAGTACTTC,CASSLTGGRYEQYF
-,-,TRBV5-1,14,TRBJ2-4,TGCGCCAGCAGCTTGACGGGGGAAAAAAACATTCAGTACTTC,CASSLTGEKNIQYF
-,-,TRBV10-3,17,TRBJ1-5,TGTGCCATCAGTGAGAACCCGGGACTGTTGGGAGATCAGCCCCAGCATTTT,CAISENPGLLGDQPQHF
-,TRBD1,TRBV7-3,17,TRBJ2-1,TGTGCCAGCAGCCTCTGGACAGGGGGCGTCTCCTACAATGAGCAGTTCTTC,CASSLWTGGVSYNEQFF
-,TRBD1,TRBV7-3,15,TRBJ2-2,TGTGCCAGCAGCAAGGGACAGGCCAACACCGGGGAGCTGTTTTTT,CASSKGQANTGELFF
-,-,TRBV10-3,16,TRBJ2-3,TGTGCCATCAGGATTACGGGGGGCCTCCTCACAGATACGCAGTATTTT,CAIRITGGLLTDTQYF
-,-,TRBV28,13,TRBJ2-1,TGTGCCAGCAAATCAGCAGGGTTTAATGAGCAGTTCTTC,CASKSAGFNEQFF
-,TRBD1,TRBV9,17,TRBJ2-3,TGTGCCAGCAGCGCACGACATGGGACAGGGAGCACAGATACGCAGTATTTT,CASSARHGTGSTDTQYF
-,-,TRBV13,12,TRBJ2-7,TGTGCCAGCAGCTTAGGGGGGCCAGGGCAGTACTTC,CASSLGGPGQYF
-,-,TRBV10-1,14,TRBJ2-1,TGCGCCAGCAGTGAGGCTCTAGTCTATAATGAGCAGTTCTTC,CASSEALVYNEQFF
-,TRBD1,TRBV5-4,14,TRBJ2-5,TGTGCCAGCAGCTCACAGGGGGCTGAGGAGACCCAGTACTTC,CASSSQGAEETQYF
-,TRBD2,TRBV7-6,15,TRBJ2-1,TGTGCCAGCAGCTTAGCAGCGGGATGGGTCGATGAGCAGTTCTTC,CASSLAAGWVDEQFF
-,TRBD1,TRBV5-4,17,TRBJ1-2,TGTGCCAGCAGCTCCGGGACAGGGATTTCAGGGATCTATGGCTACACCTTC,CASSSGTGISGIYGYTF
-,-,TRBV7-9,14,TRBJ2-7,TGTGCCAGCAGCAAAACCCCAGGGCGTCTCGAGCAGTACTTC,CASSKTPGRLEQYF
-,TRBD1,TRBV28,13,TRBJ1-2,TGTGCCAGCAGGACCGGGACAGCTTATGGCTACACCTTC,CASRTGTAYGYTF
-,-,TRBV11-3,16,TRBJ1-4,TGTGCCAGCAGCTTAGATCGGGGATGCCTAGATGAAAAACTGTTTTTT,CASSLDRGCLDEKLFF
-,TRBD1,TRBV30,13,TRBJ1-6,TGTGCCATCGGACAGGGGTTTCGTTCACCCCTCCACTTT,CAIGQGFRSPLHF
once,TRBD2,TRBV7-3,19,TRBJ2-1,TGTGCCAGCAGCCCCCTGACTAGCGGGAGTGTGGGCTCCTACAATGAGCAGTTCTTC,CASSPLTSGSVGSYNEQFF
-,TRBD1,TRBV6-1,16,TRBJ1-1,TGTGCCAGCAGTGAAAGGGGGGACAGGGGACGAGCTGAAGCTTTCTTT,CASSERGDRGRAEAFF
-,-,TRBV19,15,TRBJ1-3,TGTGCCAGTAACTCCAGGTCTACCTCTGGAAACACCATATATTTT,CASNSRSTSGNTIYF
-,TRBD1,TRBV5-1,14,TRBJ2-7,TGCGCCAGCAGACAACAGGGGGATTCCTACGAGCAGTACTTC,CASRQQGDSYEQYF
-,-,TRBV6-1,14,TRBJ2-3,TGTGCCACAGGACAGAGTATGTTTCCAAATACGCAGTATTTT,CATGQSMFPNTQYF
once,TRBD1,TRBV7-9,12,TRBJ1-1,TGTGCCAGCAGCTCGGGACAGGAGGGCGCTTTCTTT,CASSSGQEGAFF
-,-,TRBV18,14,TRBJ1-1,TGTGCCAGCTCCCGTGGTGTCAGGAACACTGAAGCTTTCTTT,CASSRGVRNTEAFF
-,-,TRBV27,14,TRBJ2-1,TGTGCCAGCAGTTCACTTCAGGGGAACAATGAGCAGTTCTTC,CASSSLQGNNEQFF
-,-,TRBV25-1,13,TRBJ1-1,TGTGCCAGCAGGGTACAGGGGAACACTGAAGCTTTCTTT,CASRVQGNTEAFF
-,-,TRBV19,17,TRBJ2-5,TGTGCCAGTAGTATTGTTTGGACAGGCCGGGAGCAAGAGACCCAGTACTTC,CASSIVWTGREQETQYF
-,-,TRBV27,17,TRBJ2-6,TGTGCCAGCAGTTTAGGGCAGGTTATATCTGGGGCCAACGTCCTGACTTTC,CASSLGQVISGANVLTF
-,-,TRBV7-2,15,TRBJ2-1,TGTGCCAGCAGCTTAGGAGGGCTTCCCTACAATGAGCAGTTCTTC,CASSLGGLPYNEQFF
-,-,TRBV4-1,14,TRBJ2-5,TGCGCCAGCAGCCAAGTCAACGGTGAAGAGACCCAGTACTTC,CASSQVNGEETQYF
-,-,TRBV9,13,TRBJ2-7,TGTGCCAGCAGCGAAACTAGCCTGGGGGAGCAGTACTTC,CASSETSLGEQYF
few,-,TRBV5-1,15,TRBJ2-6,TGCGCCAGCAGCTTGCAAAACTCTGGGGCCAACGTCCTGACTTTC,CASSLQNSGANVLTF
few,TRBD1,TRBV5-1,14,TRBJ1-3,TGCGCCAGCAGCGGCAGGGGGCTTGGAAACACCATATATTTT,CASSGRGLGNTIYF
-,-,TRBV28,13,TRBJ1-1,TGTGCCAGCAGTGGGCGGGCCCGAATGTCGGCTTTCTTT,CASSGRARMSAFF
-,TRBD1,TRBV5-6,16,TRBJ2-5,TGTGCCAGCAGCTTCAAAGGGACAGGGTTACAAGAGACCCAGTACTTC,CASSFKGTGLQETQYF
-,TRBD2,TRBV6-1,20,TRBJ2-5,TGTGCCAGCAGTGGATTTGGCAGGGGAGAACTAGCGGGAGAAACGGAGACCCAGTACTTC,CASSGFGRGELAGETETQYF
-,-,TRBV6-1,12,TRBJ1-1,TGTGCCAGCAGGGACAGGAACACTGAAGCTTTCTTT,CASRDRNTEAFF
-,-,TRBV23-1,16,TRBJ2-4,TGCGCCAGCAGTCAATACCGGACAGTAGCCAAAAACATTCAGTACTTC,CASSQYRTVAKNIQYF
once,TRBD1,TRBV19,13,TRBJ1-2,TGTGCCAGCGACAGGGGTGGTAACTATGGCTACACCTTC,CASDRGGNYGYTF
-,-,TRBV7-9,13,TRBJ2-5,TGTGCCAGCAGCTTATCAGGGGCAGAGACCCAGTACTTC,CASSLSGAETQYF
once,-,TRBV7-9,17,TRBJ2-1,TGTGCCAGCAGCTTACAAGCTAGCGCCAGCTCCTACAATGAGCAGTTCTTC,CASSLQASASSYNEQFF